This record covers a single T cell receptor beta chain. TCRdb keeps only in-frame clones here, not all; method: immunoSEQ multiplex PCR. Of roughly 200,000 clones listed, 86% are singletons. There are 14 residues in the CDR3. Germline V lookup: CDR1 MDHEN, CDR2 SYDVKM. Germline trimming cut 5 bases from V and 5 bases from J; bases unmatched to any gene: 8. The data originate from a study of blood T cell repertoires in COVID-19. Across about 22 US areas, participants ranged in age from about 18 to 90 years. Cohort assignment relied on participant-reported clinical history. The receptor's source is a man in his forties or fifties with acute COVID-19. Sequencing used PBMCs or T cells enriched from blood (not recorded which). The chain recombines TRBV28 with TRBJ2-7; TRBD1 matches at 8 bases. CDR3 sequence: CASSTGQGLNEQYF. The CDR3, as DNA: TGTGCCAGCAGTACCGGACAGGGACTCAACGAGCAGTACTTC.